This entry features one TCR beta chain sequence. The V gene lost 0 bases and the J gene lost 1 base, with 8 bases spanning the gap. Germline V gene sequence: CDR1 SGHDT, CDR2 YYEEEE. The CDR3 is made up of 15 amino acids. These data belong to a study of patients and donors after allogeneic stem cell transplantation. TCRdb re-derived calls from the RT-PCR reads in MiXCR, one entry per CDR3 protein. The sample includes over 130,000 distinct CDR3 sequences, 30% to 45% of them seen just once. This receptor was taken from a human donor who was either an allogeneic HSCT recipient or a stem cell or donor lymphocyte infusion donor (not recorded which). It is not recorded whose cells these are; they may come from a transplant donor. The chain recombines TRBV5-6 with TRBJ1-5, with D unresolved. Sequenced material: blood, either unsorted or a sorted T cell fraction (not recorded which). The CDR3 DNA is TGTGCCAGCAGCTTGGCGTCCATGAGCAATCAGCCCCAGCATTTT. Amino acids: CASSLASMSNQPQHF.